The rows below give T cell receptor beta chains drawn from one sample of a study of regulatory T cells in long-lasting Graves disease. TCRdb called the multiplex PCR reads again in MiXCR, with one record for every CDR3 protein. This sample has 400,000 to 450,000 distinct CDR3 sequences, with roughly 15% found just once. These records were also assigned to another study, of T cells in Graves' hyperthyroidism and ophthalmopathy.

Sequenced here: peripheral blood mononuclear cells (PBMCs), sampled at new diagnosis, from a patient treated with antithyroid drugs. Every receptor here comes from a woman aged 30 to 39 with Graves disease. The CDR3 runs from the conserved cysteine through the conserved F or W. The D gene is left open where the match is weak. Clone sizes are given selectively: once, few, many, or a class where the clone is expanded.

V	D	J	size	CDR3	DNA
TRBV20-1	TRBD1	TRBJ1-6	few	CSARDRRTGDSPLHF	TGCAGTGCTAGAGATAGGAGGACAGGGGATTCACCCCTCCACTTT
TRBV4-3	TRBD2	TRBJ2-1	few	CASSQGGRWTYNEQFF	TGCGCCAGCAGCCAGGGCGGGAGATGGACCTACAATGAGCAGTTCTTC
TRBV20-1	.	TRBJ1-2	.	CSARRGTGYGYTF	TGCAGTGCGCGCCGGGGGACGGGCTATGGCTACACCTTC
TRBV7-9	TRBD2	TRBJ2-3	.	CASSGTSGRAPDTQYF	TGTGCCAGCAGCGGAACTAGCGGGAGGGCCCCAGATACGCAGTATTTT
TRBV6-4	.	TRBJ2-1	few	CASSDSGVGSYYNEQFF	TGTGCCAGCAGTGACTCGGGAGTCGGGTCATACTACAATGAGCAGTTCTTC
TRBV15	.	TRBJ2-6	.	CATKESGANVLTF	TGTGCCACAAAGGAGTCTGGGGCCAACGTCCTGACTTTC
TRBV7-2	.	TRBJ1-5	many	CASRPAGLNQPQHF	TGTGCCAGCAGACCCGCCGGACTGAATCAGCCCCAGCATTTT
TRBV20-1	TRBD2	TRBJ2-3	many	CSADAGTSRDMDTQYF	TGCAGTGCCGACGCCGGGACTAGTCGGGATATGGATACGCAGTATTTT
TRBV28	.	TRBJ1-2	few	CASTTRGSYGYTF	TGTGCCAGCACCACAAGGGGGTCCTATGGCTACACCTTC
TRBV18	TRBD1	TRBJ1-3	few	CASSPKTGVGNTIYF	TGTGCCAGCTCACCCAAGACAGGGGTTGGAAACACCATATATTTT
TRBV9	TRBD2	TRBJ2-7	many	CASSVGPAGASYEQYF	TGTGCCAGCAGCGTAGGACCAGCGGGAGCTTCCTACGAGCAGTACTTC
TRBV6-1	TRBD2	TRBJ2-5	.	CASSVTRGKETQYF	TGTGCCAGCAGTGTCACGCGGGGGAAAGAGACCCAGTACTTC